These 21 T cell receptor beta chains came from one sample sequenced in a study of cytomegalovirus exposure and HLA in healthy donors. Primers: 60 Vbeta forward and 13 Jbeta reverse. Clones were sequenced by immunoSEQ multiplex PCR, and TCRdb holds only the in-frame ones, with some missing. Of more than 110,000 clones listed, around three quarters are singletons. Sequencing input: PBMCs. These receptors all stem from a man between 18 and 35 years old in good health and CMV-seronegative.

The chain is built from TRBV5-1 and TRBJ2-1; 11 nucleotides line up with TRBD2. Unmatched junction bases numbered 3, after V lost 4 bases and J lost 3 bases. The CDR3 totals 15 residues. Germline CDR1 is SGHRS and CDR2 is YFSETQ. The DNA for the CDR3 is TGCGCCAGCAGCCCGGGACTAGCGGACTACAATGAGCAGTTCTTC. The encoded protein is CASSPGLADYNEQFF.

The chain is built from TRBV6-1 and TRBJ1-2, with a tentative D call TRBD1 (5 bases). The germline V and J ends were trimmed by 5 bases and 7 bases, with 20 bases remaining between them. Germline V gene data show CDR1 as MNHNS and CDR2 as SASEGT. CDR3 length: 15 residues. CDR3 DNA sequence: TGTGCCAGCAGTCAGACAAAGACAGACACGAGTGGCTACACCTTC. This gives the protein CASSQTKTDTSGYTF.

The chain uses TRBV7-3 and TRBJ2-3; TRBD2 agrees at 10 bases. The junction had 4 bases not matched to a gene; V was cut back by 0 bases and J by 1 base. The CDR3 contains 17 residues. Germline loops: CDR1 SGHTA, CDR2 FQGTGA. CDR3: CASSLTSGGRGTDTQYF. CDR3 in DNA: TGTGCCAGCAGCTTAACTAGCGGGGGGAGGGGCACAGATACGCAGTATTTT.

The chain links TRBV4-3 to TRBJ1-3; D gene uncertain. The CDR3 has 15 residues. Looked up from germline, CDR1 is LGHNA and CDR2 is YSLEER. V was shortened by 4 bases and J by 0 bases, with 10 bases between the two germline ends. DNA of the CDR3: TGCGCCAGCAGCCCCGAGCTGCACTCTGGAAACACCATATATTTT. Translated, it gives CASSPELHSGNTIYF.

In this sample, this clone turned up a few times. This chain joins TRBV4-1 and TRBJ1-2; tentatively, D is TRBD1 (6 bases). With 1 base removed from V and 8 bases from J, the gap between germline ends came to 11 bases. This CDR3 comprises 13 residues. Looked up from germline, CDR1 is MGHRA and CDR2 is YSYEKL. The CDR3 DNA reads TGCGCCAGCAGCCAAGGTAGAGGGGGAGGCTACACCTTC. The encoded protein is CASSQGRGGGYTF.

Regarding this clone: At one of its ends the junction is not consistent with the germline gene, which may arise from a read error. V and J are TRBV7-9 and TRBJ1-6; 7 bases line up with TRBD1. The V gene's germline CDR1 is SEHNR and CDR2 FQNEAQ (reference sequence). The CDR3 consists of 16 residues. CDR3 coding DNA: TGTTCCAGCAGCCATTCGAACAGGGGTAGCAATTCACCCCTCCACTTT. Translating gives CSSSHSNRGSNSPLHF.

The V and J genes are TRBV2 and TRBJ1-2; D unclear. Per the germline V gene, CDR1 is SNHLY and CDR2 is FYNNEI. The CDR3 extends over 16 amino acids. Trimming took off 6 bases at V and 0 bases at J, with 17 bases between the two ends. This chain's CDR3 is CASRSGNDPPNYGYTF. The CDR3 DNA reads TGTGCCAGCAGGTCGGGAAATGATCCACCTAACTATGGCTACACCTTC.

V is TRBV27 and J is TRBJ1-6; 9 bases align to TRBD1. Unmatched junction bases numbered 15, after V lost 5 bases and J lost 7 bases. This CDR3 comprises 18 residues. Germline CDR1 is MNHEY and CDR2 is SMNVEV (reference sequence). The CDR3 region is CASSGLRTGVRWNSPLHF. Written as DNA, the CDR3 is TGTGCCAGCAGTGGCCTCCGGACAGGGGTCCGTTGGAATTCACCCCTCCACTTT.

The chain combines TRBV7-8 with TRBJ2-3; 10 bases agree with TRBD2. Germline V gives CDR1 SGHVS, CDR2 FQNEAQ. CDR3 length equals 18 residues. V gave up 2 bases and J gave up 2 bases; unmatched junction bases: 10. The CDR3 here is CASSLTSGGAFPTDTQYF. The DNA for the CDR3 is TGTGCCAGCAGCTTAACGAGCGGGGGGGCGTTCCCCACAGATACGCAGTATTTT.

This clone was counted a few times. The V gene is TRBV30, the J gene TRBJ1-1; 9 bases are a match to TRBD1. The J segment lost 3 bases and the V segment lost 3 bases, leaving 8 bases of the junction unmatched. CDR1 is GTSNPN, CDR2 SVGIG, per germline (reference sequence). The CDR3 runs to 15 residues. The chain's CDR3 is CAWSLTGGGYTEAFF. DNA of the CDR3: TGTGCCTGGAGCCTTACAGGGGGCGGCTACACTGAAGCTTTCTTT.

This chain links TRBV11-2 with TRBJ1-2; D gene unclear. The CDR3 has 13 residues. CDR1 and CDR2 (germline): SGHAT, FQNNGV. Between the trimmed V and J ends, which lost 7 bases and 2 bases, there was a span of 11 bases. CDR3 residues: CASTPGANYGYTF. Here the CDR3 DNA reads TGTGCCAGCACCCCGGGTGCAAACTATGGCTACACCTTC.

The CDR3, as DNA: TGTGCCAGCAGCTTAAGGTTGAACAGAGATTCACCCCTCCACTTT. This translates into CASSLRLNRDSPLHF. This chain links TRBV11-2 with TRBJ1-6; D ambiguous. The germline V and J ends were trimmed by 2 bases and 8 bases, with 13 bases remaining between them. CDR1 SGHAT and CDR2 FQNNGV come from the germline V gene. This CDR3 is built from 15 residues. Based on the CDR3 plus reference TRBV11-2 and TRBJ1-6, the full variable domain is EAGVAQSPRYKIIEKRQSVAFWCNPISGHATLYWYQQILGQGPKLLIQFQNNGVVDDSQLPKDRFSAERLKGVDSTLKIQPAKLEDSAVYLCASSLRLNRDSPLHFGNGTRLTVT.

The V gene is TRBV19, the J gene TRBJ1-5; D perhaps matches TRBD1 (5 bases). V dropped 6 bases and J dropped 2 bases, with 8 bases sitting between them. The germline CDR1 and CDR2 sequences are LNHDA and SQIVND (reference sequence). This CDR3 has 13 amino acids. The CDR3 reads CASSAGGNQPQHF. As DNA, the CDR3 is TGTGCCAGTAGCGCGGGGGGCAATCAGCCCCAGCATTTT.

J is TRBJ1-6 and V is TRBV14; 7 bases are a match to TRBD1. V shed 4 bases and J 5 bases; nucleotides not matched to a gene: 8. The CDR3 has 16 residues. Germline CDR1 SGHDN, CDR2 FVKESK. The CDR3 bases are TGTGCCAGCAGCCCCCGACAGGGCTTAAATAATTCACCCCTCCACTTT. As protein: CASSPRQGLNNSPLHF.

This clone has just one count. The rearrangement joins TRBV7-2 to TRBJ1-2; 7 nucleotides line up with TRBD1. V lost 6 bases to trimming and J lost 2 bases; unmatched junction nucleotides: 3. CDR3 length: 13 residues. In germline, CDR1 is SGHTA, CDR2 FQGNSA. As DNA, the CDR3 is TGTGCCAGCAGAGCACAGGGGAACTATGGCTACACCTTC. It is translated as CASRAQGNYGYTF. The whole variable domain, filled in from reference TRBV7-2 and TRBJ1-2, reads GAGVSQSPSNKVTEKGKDVELRCDPISGHTALYWYRQSLGQGLEFLIYFQGNSAPDKSGLPSDRFSAERTGGSVSTLTIQRTQQEDSAVYLCASRAQGNYGYTFGSGTRLTVV.

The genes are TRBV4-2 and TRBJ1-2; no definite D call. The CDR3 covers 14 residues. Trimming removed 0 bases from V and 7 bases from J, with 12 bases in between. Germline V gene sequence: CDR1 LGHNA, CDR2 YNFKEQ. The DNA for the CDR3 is TGTGCCAGCAGCCAAGATCGAGTCCCAGGTGGCTACACCTTC. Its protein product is CASSQDRVPGGYTF.

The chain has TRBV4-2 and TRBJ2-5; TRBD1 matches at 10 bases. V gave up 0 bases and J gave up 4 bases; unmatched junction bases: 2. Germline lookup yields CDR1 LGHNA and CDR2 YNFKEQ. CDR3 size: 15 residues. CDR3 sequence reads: CASSQETGGLETQYF. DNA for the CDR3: TGTGCCAGCAGCCAAGAGACAGGGGGCCTAGAGACCCAGTACTTC.

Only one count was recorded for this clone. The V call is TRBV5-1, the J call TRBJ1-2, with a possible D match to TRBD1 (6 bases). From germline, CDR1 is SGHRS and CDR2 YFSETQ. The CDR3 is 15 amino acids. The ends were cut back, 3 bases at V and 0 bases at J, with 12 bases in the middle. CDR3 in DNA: TGCGCCAGCAGCTCAGGACAGCTTGCTAACTATGGCTACACCTTC. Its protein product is CASSSGQLANYGYTF. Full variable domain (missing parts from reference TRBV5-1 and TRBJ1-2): KAGVTQTPRYLIKTRGQQVTLSCSPISGHRSVSWYQQTPGQGLQFLFEYFSETQRNKGNFPGRFSGRQFSNSRSEMNVSTLELGDSALYLCASSSGQLANYGYTFGSGTRLTVV.

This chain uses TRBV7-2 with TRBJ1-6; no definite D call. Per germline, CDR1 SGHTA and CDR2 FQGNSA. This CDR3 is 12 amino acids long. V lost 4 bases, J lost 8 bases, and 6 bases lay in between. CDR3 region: CASSSPDSPLHF. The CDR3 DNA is TGTGCCAGCAGCTCCCCCGATTCACCCCTCCACTTT.

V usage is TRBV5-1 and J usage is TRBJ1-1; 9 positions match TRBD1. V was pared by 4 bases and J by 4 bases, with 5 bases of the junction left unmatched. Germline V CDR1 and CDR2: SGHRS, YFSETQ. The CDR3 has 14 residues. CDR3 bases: TGCGCCAGCAGCGGACAGGGGAGGGGCACTGAAGCTTTCTTT. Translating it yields CASSGQGRGTEAFF.

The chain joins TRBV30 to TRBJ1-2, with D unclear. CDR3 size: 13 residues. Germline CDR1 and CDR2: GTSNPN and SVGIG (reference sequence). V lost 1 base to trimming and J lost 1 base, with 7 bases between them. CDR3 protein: CAWSATVNYGYTF. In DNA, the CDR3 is TGTGCCTGGAGTGCTACGGTTAACTATGGCTACACCTTC.